These 30 T cell receptor beta chains originate from one sample sequenced in a study of cytomegalovirus exposure and HLA in healthy donors (dated by TCRdb to about 2017). Library preparation employed the immunoSEQ multiplex PCR assay. The multiplex PCR relied on a mix of 60 forward primers for TCR Vbeta segments and 13 reverse primers for TCR Jbeta segments. In its TCRdb copy, this immuneACCESS table keeps in-frame sequences only and misses some clones. Where compared with another copy, unresolved V genes explain less than half of these, and the others have no known cause. The sample yields around 70,000 clones; over 70% were counted once. 9.5% to 12% of the sample comes from the top ten. Input material: PBMCs. The receptors come from a human donor in good health.

CDR3 loop: CASTQRGGEQYF. As DNA, the CDR3 is TGTGCCAGCACCCAGAGGGGGGGGGAGCAGTACTTC. The gene calls are TRBV7-9 and TRBJ2-7; weak D call: TRBD2 (7 bases). The length of the CDR3 is 12 residues. V was shortened by 7 bases and J by 7 bases, with 14 bases between the two germline ends. Germline CDR1 and CDR2: SEHNR and FQNEAQ (reference sequence).

The chain carries TRBV5-3 and TRBJ2-7; perhaps TRBD1 as D (6 bases). TRBV5-3 has ORF status, its function being uncertain. The V gene lost 4 bases and the J gene lost 4 bases, with 15 bases spanning the gap. CDR3 size: 14 residues. The CDR3 loop is CARSGEQGWYEQYF. The CDR3 coding sequence is TGTGCCAGAAGCGGGGAACAGGGTTGGTACGAGCAGTACTTC.

The V and J genes are TRBV10-1 and TRBJ2-7, with a tentative D call TRBD1 (6 bases). The CDR3 has 14 residues. The V gene's germline CDR1 is WNHNN and CDR2 SYGVQD (reference sequence). Trimming pared 1 base from V and 5 bases from J, leaving 12 bases between. CDR3 nucleotide sequence: TGCGCCAGCAGTGAGTTTACAGGGAACCACGAGCAGTACTTC. Protein sequence: CASSEFTGNHEQYF.

The DNA for the CDR3 is TGTGCCAGCAGTGATTTCTACCACGCTGCTTTCTTT. Translation gives CASSDFYHAAFF. The chain combines TRBV25-1 with TRBJ1-1; D remains unclear. This CDR3 comprises 12 residues. The V gene lost 3 bases and the J gene lost 11 bases, with 13 bases spanning the gap. The germline CDR1 and CDR2 sequences are MGHDK and SYGVNS.

The chain uses TRBV4-1 and TRBJ2-5; D remains unclear. Germline V gene sequence: CDR1 MGHRA, CDR2 YSYEKL. V lost 4 bases and J 5 bases, leaving 14 bases between the germline ends. The CDR3 has 14 residues. CDR3 bases: TGCGCCAGCAGCCTACGCCAACAGCTGGAGACCCAGTACTTC. Protein sequence: CASSLRQQLETQYF.

The rearrangement uses TRBV28 and TRBJ1-1; 9 bases line up with TRBD1. CDR1 is MDHEN, CDR2 SYDVKM, per germline. The CDR3 consists of 14 residues. V lost 6 bases to trimming and J lost 3 bases; unmatched junction nucleotides: 5. CDR3 sequence (DNA): TGTGCCAGCAGACCTACAGGGGGCTACACTGAAGCTTTCTTT. This sequence encodes CASRPTGGYTEAFF.

V is TRBV29-1 and J is TRBJ2-3; D is ambiguous. Per the germline V gene, CDR1 is SQVTM and CDR2 is ANQGSEA. The CDR3 sequence is 11 residues long. The germline V and J ends were trimmed by 4 bases and 3 bases, with 5 bases remaining between them. CDR3: CSVAETDTQYF. For the CDR3, the DNA is TGCAGCGTTGCCGAGACAGATACGCAGTATTTT.

The rearrangement links TRBV29-1 to TRBJ1-2; D gene uncertain. The CDR3 loop spans 12 amino acids. V was clipped by 4 bases and J by 4 bases, with 10 bases between them. CDR1 is SQVTM and CDR2 is ANQGSEA in the germline V gene. CDR3 DNA sequence: TGCAGCGTTGTACGCGGATCCTATGGCTACACCTTC. This translates into CSVVRGSYGYTF. The whole variable domain, remainder taken from reference TRBV29-1 and TRBJ1-2, is SAVISQKPSRDICQRGTSLTIQCQVDSQVTMMFWYRQQPGQSLTLIATANQGSEATYESGFVIDKFPISRPNLTFSTLTVSNMSPEDSSIYLCSVVRGSYGYTFGSGTRLTVV.

V and J are TRBV7-9 and TRBJ2-7, with 8 bases aligning to TRBD2. The CDR3 is 15 amino acids. The J segment lost 5 bases and the V segment lost 3 bases, leaving 9 bases of the junction unmatched. The V gene's germline CDR1 is SEHNR and CDR2 FQNEAQ (reference sequence). The CDR3, as DNA: TGTGCCAGCAGCTTGCAGCGGGAGAAATTCAACGAGCAGTACTTC. Protein: CASSLQREKFNEQYF.

V and J are TRBV5-1 and TRBJ1-3, with a tentative D call TRBD1 (5 bases). V lost 5 bases and J 0 bases, leaving 12 bases between the germline ends. The CDR3 totals 15 residues. CDR1 and CDR2 (germline): SGHRS, YFSETQ. The CDR3 coding sequence is TGCGCCAGCAGTGCGACAGCGAGCTCTGGAAACACCATATATTTT. It encodes CASSATASSGNTIYF.

The chain employs TRBV7-2 and TRBJ2-3, with D hard to call. The ends were cut back, 5 bases at V and 4 bases at J, with 7 bases in the middle. Germline loops: CDR1 SGHTA, CDR2 FQGNSA. The CDR3 has 12 amino acids. CDR3 nucleotide sequence: TGTGCCAGCAGCCTTACTCCAGATACGCAGTATTTT. It encodes CASSLTPDTQYF.

Turning to this clone: At one of its ends the junction is not consistent with the germline gene, which may arise from a read error. The chain recombines TRBV7-8 with TRBJ1-1, with D possibly being TRBD1 (5 bases). This CDR3 has 13 amino acids. Germline CDR1 is SGHVS and CDR2 is FQNEAQ. The CDR3 protein is CASSVDRNTEAFF. The CDR3 nucleotides read TGTGCTAGCAGCGTAGACAGGAACACTGAAGCTTTCTTT.

In nucleotides, the CDR3 is TGTGCCAGCAGCGTACGGGAGAGGGGCTCCTACAATGAGCAGTTCTTC. Protein: CASSVRERGSYNEQFF. The V gene is TRBV9, the J gene TRBJ2-1, with D maybe TRBD2 (6 bases). This CDR3 contains 16 residues. Germline assignment: CDR1 SGDLS and CDR2 YYNGEE. V lost 1 base and J 0 bases, leaving 11 bases between the germline ends.

The chain recombines TRBV11-2 with TRBJ2-7; TRBD2 matches 8 bases. The V gene's germline CDR1 is SGHAT and CDR2 FQNNGV. The CDR3 spans 14 residues. Trimming removed 1 base from V and 4 bases from J; junction bases left unmatched: 3. The CDR3 protein is CASSLGGLVYEQYF. In nucleotides, the CDR3 is TGTGCCAGCAGCTTAGGGGGACTAGTTTACGAGCAGTACTTC.

The chain uses TRBV2 and TRBJ2-2; 10 positions match TRBD2. The CDR3 has 14 amino acids. Germline V gene data show CDR1 as SNHLY and CDR2 as FYNNEI. J was trimmed by 1 base and V by 10 bases; bases with no gene match: 3. This chain's CDR3 is CATSGRVNTGELFF. The CDR3 bases are TGTGCCACCAGCGGGAGGGTGAACACCGGGGAGCTGTTTTTT.

V gene TRBV6-1 combines with J gene TRBJ2-3; 8 bases line up with TRBD2. CDR1 and CDR2 from the germline V gene are MNHNS and SASEGT. Germline trimming cut 2 bases from V and 1 base from J; bases unmatched to any gene: 5. This CDR3 has 16 residues. This chain's CDR3 is CASSEPGGEGTDTQYF. CDR3 bases: TGTGCCAGCAGTGAACCGGGGGGGGAGGGCACAGATACGCAGTATTTT.

The chain is built from TRBV5-5 and TRBJ2-7; D ambiguous. The CDR3 extends over 12 amino acids. The ends were cut back, 2 bases at V and 3 bases at J, with 6 bases in the middle. Per germline, CDR1 SGHKS and CDR2 YYEKEE (reference sequence). The CDR3 is CASSLNSYEQYF. The DNA of the CDR3 is TGTGCCAGCAGCTTAAACAGCTACGAGCAGTACTTC.

This clone was observed a handful of times. This chain connects TRBV19 to TRBJ1-2, with D unclear. V gave up 7 bases and J gave up 4 bases, with 10 bases separating them. There are 12 residues in the CDR3. The germline V gene has CDR1 LNHDA and CDR2 SQIVND (reference sequence). The DNA for the CDR3 is TGTGCCAGTACCGCAGGATCCTATGGCTACACCTTC. The encoded protein is CASTAGSYGYTF.

In DNA form, the CDR3 reads TGTGCCAGCAGCGTTCGGGACAGGGACGTTGGTGAAGCTTTCTTT. Protein: CASSVRDRDVGEAFF. V is TRBV7-9 and J is TRBJ1-1, with 9 bases lining up with TRBD1. Per germline, CDR1 SEHNR and CDR2 FQNEAQ (reference sequence). The CDR3 is 15 amino acids. J gave up 7 bases and V 5 bases, and 11 bases lay outside the gene matches.

This chain joins TRBV29-1 and TRBJ1-2; D is unclear. Germline V gene lookup returns CDR1 SQVTM and CDR2 ANQGSEA. The CDR3 runs to 12 residues. With 7 bases removed from V and 4 bases from J, the gap between germline ends came to 13 bases. In DNA, the CDR3 is TGCAGCGCCCGATCCTCTAGCTATGGCTACACCTTC. Its protein product is CSARSSSYGYTF.

This clone appeared a few times. This chain links TRBV28 with TRBJ1-5; 9 nucleotides line up with TRBD1. The CDR3 has 15 amino acids. Germline V gene lookup returns CDR1 MDHEN and CDR2 SYDVKM. V lost 11 bases, J lost 6 bases, and 14 bases stayed unmatched. The CDR3 nucleotides read TGTGCCTCCCACGGGACAGGGAGGGGAATTCAGCCCCAGCATTTT. It translates to CASHGTGRGIQPQHF.

This chain connects TRBV6-5 to TRBJ2-5; 10 bases map to TRBD1. Matching the DNA end better, TRBJ2-7 makes the J call doubtful. The CDR3 extends over 15 amino acids. The germline V gene encodes CDR1 MNHEY and CDR2 SVGAGI. As DNA, the CDR3 is TGTGCCAGCAGTTACTATGGGACAGGGGAATCCGAGCAGTACTTC. This translates into CASSYYGTGESEQYF.

This chain uses TRBV19 with TRBJ2-4; 8 nucleotides line up with TRBD1. The J segment lost 9 bases and the V segment lost 6 bases, leaving 19 bases of the junction unmatched. There are 17 residues in the CDR3. Per germline, CDR1 LNHDA and CDR2 SQIVND (reference sequence). The CDR3 loop reads CASRGIGTGLARGIQYF. CDR3 nucleotides: TGTGCCAGTAGGGGGATCGGGACAGGTCTAGCCAGGGGCATTCAGTACTTC. Together with reference TRBV19 and TRBJ2-4, the CDR3 gives the full variable domain: DGGITQSPKYLFRKEGQNVTLSCEQNLNHDAMYWYRQDPGQGLRLIYYSQIVNDFQKGDIAEGYSVSREKKESFPLTVTSAQKNPTAFYLCASRGIGTGLARGIQYFGAGTRLSVL.

V is TRBV25-1 and J is TRBJ2-1; D perhaps matches TRBD1 (6 bases). CDR1 is MGHDK, CDR2 SYGVNS, per germline. With 6 bases removed from V and 0 bases from J, the gap between germline ends came to 12 bases. CDR3 length equals 15 residues. In nucleotides, the CDR3 is TGTGCCAGCAGCTATAGGACAGTCTCCTACAATGAGCAGTTCTTC. It translates to CASSYRTVSYNEQFF.

The chain combines TRBV28 with TRBJ1-3; 7 bases fit TRBD1. Germline V lookup: CDR1 MDHEN, CDR2 SYDVKM. This CDR3 has 15 residues. Trimming took 5 bases from V and 2 from J; bases not matched to a gene: 6. The CDR3 DNA is TGTGCCAGCAGTGAAGGGGGCGGTGCTGGAAACACCATATATTTT. Amino acid sequence: CASSEGGGAGNTIYF.

The chain employs TRBV2 and TRBJ2-2; no clear D. The CDR3 spans 12 residues. V dropped 6 bases and J dropped 7 bases, with 9 bases sitting between them. Germline V gives CDR1 SNHLY, CDR2 FYNNEI. The CDR3 DNA reads as TGTGCCAGCAGGTTCGGTCACGGGGAGCTGTTTTTT. Protein: CASRFGHGELFF.

J is TRBJ1-5 and V is TRBV1; TRBD1, the D gene given by the table, was not confirmed from the DNA. TRBV1 is deemed a pseudogene. CDR3 length: 19 amino acids. This chain's CDR3 is CTSSQETPQWVFLRQPQHF. The CDR3 DNA reads as TGCACCAGCAGCCAAGAAACCCCACAGTGGGTCTTTCTAAGACAGCCCCAGCATTTT.

This chain joins TRBV5-6 and TRBJ1-4, with TRBD1 matching 7 bases. Losses at the gene ends were 5 bases for V and 7 bases for J; bases not matched to a gene: 11. CDR3 size: 15 residues. The germline CDR1 and CDR2 sequences are SGHDT and YYEEEE. The CDR3 loop reads CASSSKQGLAEKLFF. The CDR3 nucleotides are TGTGCCAGCAGTAGCAAACAGGGGCTAGCTGAAAAACTGTTTTTT.

The chain uses TRBV25-1 and TRBJ1-5, with D perhaps matching TRBD1 (5 bases). The germline V gene encodes CDR1 MGHDK and CDR2 SYGVNS. Trimming cost V 3 bases and J 4 bases, with 10 bases left between them. CDR3 length equals 14 residues. The DNA of the CDR3 is TGTGCCAGCAGTGACTACAGGCAGAATCAGCCCCAGCATTTT. Translating it yields CASSDYRQNQPQHF.

This clone has a handful of counts. This chain connects TRBV25-1 to TRBJ2-5, with TRBD1 matching over 9 bases. V lost 3 bases, J lost 2 bases, and 4 bases stayed unmatched. The CDR3 sequence is 15 residues long. The germline V gene has CDR1 MGHDK and CDR2 SYGVNS. CDR3 nucleotide sequence: TGTGCCAGCAGTGAGGGACAGGGTACACAAGAGACCCAGTACTTC. Protein product: CASSEGQGTQETQYF.